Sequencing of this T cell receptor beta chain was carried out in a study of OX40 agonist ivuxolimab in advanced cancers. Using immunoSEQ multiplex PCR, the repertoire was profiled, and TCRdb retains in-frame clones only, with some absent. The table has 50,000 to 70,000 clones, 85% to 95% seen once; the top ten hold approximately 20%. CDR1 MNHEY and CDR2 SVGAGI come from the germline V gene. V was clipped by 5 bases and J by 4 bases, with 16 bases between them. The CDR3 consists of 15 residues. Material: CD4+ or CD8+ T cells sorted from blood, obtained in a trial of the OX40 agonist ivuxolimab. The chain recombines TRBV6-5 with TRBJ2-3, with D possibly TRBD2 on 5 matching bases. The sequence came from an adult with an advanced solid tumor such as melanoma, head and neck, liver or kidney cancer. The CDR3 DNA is TGTGCCAGCAGTAGGAAAGGGCGGAGGTCAGATACGCAGTATTTT. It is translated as CASSRKGRRSDTQYF.